These T cell receptor beta chains were read from a single sample in a study of cytomegalovirus exposure and HLA in healthy donors. Repertoires were generated with immunoSEQ multiplex PCR, while TCRdb's copy carries only in-frame clones and drops some. The sample has some 160,000 clones, 80% to 90% seen once. Specimen: PBMCs. These receptors came from a man between 18 and 29 years old in good health and CMV-seronegative. Each CDR3 is given with its conserved first and last residue. A D gene is named only where the DNA matches it firmly. A clone size is listed for some rows: how often the clone was seen (once, few, many), or a class if it is expanded.

>NA|NA|TRBJ1-2|13|TRBV6-5
CASSYGRNYGYTF
TGTGCCAGCAGTTACGGGAGGAACTATGGCTACACCTTC
>NA|NA|TRBJ2-7|15|TRBV2
CASRPSGRGLYEQYF
TGTGCCAGCAGGCCCTCTGGGAGAGGCCTCTACGAGCAGTACTTC
>NA|TRBD1|TRBJ1-1|14|TRBV18
CASSPLDRGTEAFF
TGTGCCAGCTCACCCCTCGACAGGGGAACTGAAGCTTTCTTT
>NA|NA|TRBJ2-3|14|TRBV5-1
CASHTGGWTDTQYF
TGCGCCAGTCATACAGGTGGTTGGACAGATACGCAGTATTTT
>NA|NA|TRBJ1-2|15|TRBV9
CASSVGQSPNYGYTF
TGTGCCAGCAGCGTAGGGCAGTCCCCCAACTATGGCTACACCTTC
>NA|TRBD1|TRBJ1-4|15|TRBV2
CASSVDRGANEKLFF
TGTGCCAGCAGCGTTGACAGGGGAGCTAATGAAAAACTGTTTTTT
>few|NA|TRBJ1-4|15|TRBV21-1
CASSKGSTEDEKLFF
TGTGCCAGCAGCAAAGGTAGTACAGAAGATGAAAAACTGTTTTTT
>NA|NA|TRBJ2-7|12|TRBV19
CASGPTGAEQYF
TGTGCCAGTGGCCCCACTGGGGCAGAGCAGTACTTC
>medium-sized|NA|TRBJ2-7|14|TRBV7-2
CASRFQGLTYEQYF
TGTGCCAGCAGGTTTCAGGGATTAACCTACGAGCAGTACTTC
>NA|TRBD1|TRBJ2-7|14|TRBV19
CASRPPGTGHEQYF
TGTGCCAGTAGACCGCCCGGGACAGGGCACGAGCAGTACTTC
>few|NA|TRBJ2-7|15|TRBV6-5
CASSYTSEFPYEQYF
TGTGCCAGCAGTTACACTAGTGAGTTCCCCTACGAGCAGTACTTC
>NA|NA|TRBJ2-1|13|TRBV9
CASSVAFYNEQFF
TGTGCCAGCAGCGTAGCATTCTACAATGAGCAGTTCTTC
>few|NA|TRBJ1-1|12|TRBV7-9
CSSSLPGTEAFF
TGTTCCAGCAGCTTACCGGGAACTGAAGCTTTCTTT
>NA|NA|TRBJ2-2|13|TRBV7-9
CSSSLLDTGELFF
TGTTCCAGCAGCTTACTAGACACCGGGGAGCTGTTTTTT
>NA|NA|TRBJ2-1|13|TRBV15
CATSRDLGNEQFF
TGTGCCACCAGCAGAGATCTCGGCAATGAGCAGTTCTTC
>NA|TRBD1|TRBJ2-7|15|TRBV28
CASSLTTGSFYEQYF
TGTGCCAGCAGCCTGACGACAGGGAGTTTCTACGAGCAGTACTTC
>NA|NA|TRBJ1-5|15|TRBV28
CASSLYQISNQPQHF
TGTGCCAGCAGTTTATACCAGATTAGCAATCAGCCCCAGCATTTT
>NA|TRBD1|TRBJ1-3|15|TRBV27
CASSLERGPGNTIYF
TGTGCCAGCAGCCTAGAAAGGGGGCCAGGAAACACCATATATTTT
>NA|NA|TRBJ2-1|15|TRBV6-6
CASSYSLDNYNEQFF
TGTGCCAGCAGTTACTCACTCGACAACTACAATGAGCAGTTCTTC
>few|NA|TRBJ1-2|12|TRBV7-8
CASSFSRDGYTF
TGTGCCAGCAGCTTCAGCAGGGATGGCTACACCTTC
>NA|TRBD1|TRBJ1-3|15|TRBV6-5
CASIGTADSGNTIYF
TGTGCCAGCATCGGGACAGCCGACTCTGGAAACACCATATATTTT
>NA|NA|TRBJ1-4|15|TRBV30
CAWSGGVGGGEKLFF
TGTGCCTGGTCTGGCGGGGTGGGTGGCGGGGAAAAACTGTTTTTT
>NA|TRBD1|TRBJ2-7|13|TRBV27
CATRQGPSYEQYF
TGTGCCACCAGACAGGGCCCCTCCTACGAGCAGTACTTC
>NA|NA|TRBJ2-5|17|TRBV11-2
CASSLVGGAAFGGTQYF
TGTGCCAGCAGCTTAGTAGGAGGGGCGGCCTTCGGAGGGACCCAGTACTTC
>NA|TRBD1|TRBJ2-5|14|TRBV5-6
CASSQPGGGETQYF
TGTGCCAGCAGCCAACCAGGGGGCGGAGAGACCCAGTACTTC
>NA|NA|TRBJ2-7|15|TRBV6-1
CASSDRRTGTYEQYF
TGTGCCAGCAGTGATCGCCGGACTGGGACCTACGAGCAGTACTTC
>NA|NA|TRBJ1-2|12|TRBV25-1
CATYRSYYGYTF
TGTGCCACCTACCGGTCTTACTATGGCTACACCTTC